This T cell receptor beta chain was sequenced during a study of early T cells in non-severe SARS-CoV-2 infection. Turning to the study itself: Sequencing input comprised bulk RNA from unsorted whole blood; chain pairing was not available. Broader study findings: VDJdb matching skewed toward anti-spike CD8 responses, missing private and CD4 specificities.

This clonotype was seen a handful of times. The target antigen is unknown. Unique molecular identifier tags were affixed to discrete cDNA molecules. TCRdb called the 5' RACE reads again in MiXCR, with one record for every CDR3 protein. The sample records tens of thousands of distinct CDR3 sequences, about 11% being singletons. This CDR3 is built from 15 residues. V gave up 7 bases and J gave up 4 bases, with 19 bases separating them. The V and J genes are TRBV12-3 or TRBV12-4 and TRBJ1-2; tentatively, D is TRBD1 (6 bases). The source material was whole blood, sampled at baseline. This TCR was sampled from an adult who was a healthcare worker with PCR-confirmed SARS-CoV-2 infection or an uninfected control (not recorded which). The donor label of this sample is uncertain. The CDR3 loop reads CASTSPGGGIYGYTF. The CDR3, as DNA: TGTGCCAGCACCTCCCCTGGAGGGGGAATCTATGGCTACACCTTC.